Listed below are T cell receptor beta chains from one sample, sequenced in a study of blood T cell repertoires in COVID-19. Libraries were prepared by immunoSEQ multiplex PCR; TCRdb keeps only in-frame clonotypes and omits some of them. The data contain under 95,000 clones, about 90% of them singletons. The sequenced material came from peripheral blood. The source of these receptors is a woman between 45 and 60 years old in a cohort sampled during active COVID-19. The CDR3 runs from the conserved cysteine through the conserved F or W. The D gene is left open where the match is weak. Only some rows state a clone size, as once, few, many or a class for expanded clones.

v_call,cdr3_length,clone_size,j_call,d_call,cdr3_aa,cdr3_nt
TRBV29-1,15,once,TRBJ2-3,-,CSVEGGHRSTDTQYF,TGCAGCGTTGAAGGGGGGCACCGTAGCACAGATACGCAGTATTTT
TRBV5-6,16,-,TRBJ2-2,TRBD2,CASSLAGGLAAGELFF,TGTGCCAGCAGCTTGGCCGGGGGACTAGCGGCCGGGGAGCTGTTTTTT
TRBV5-1,14,-,TRBJ1-1,-,CASTLGAMNTEAFF,TGCGCCAGCACCTTAGGGGCTATGAACACTGAAGCTTTCTTT
TRBV7-9,16,-,TRBJ1-1,-,CASSLGTGWRNTEAFF,TGTGCCAGCAGCTTAGGCACAGGGTGGCGGAACACTGAAGCTTTCTTT
TRBV10-2,16,-,TRBJ2-2,TRBD1,CASSESGGLYTGELFF,TGCGCCAGCAGTGAGTCAGGGGGCTTGTACACCGGGGAGCTGTTTTTT
TRBV29-1,17,-,TRBJ2-2,-,CSVAVDGQGLSTGELFF,TGCAGCGTTGCGGTTGATGGGCAGGGACTTTCGACCGGGGAGCTGTTTTTT
TRBV24-1,15,-,TRBJ2-1,TRBD2,CATSAAAGTYNEQFF,TGTGCCACCAGTGCGGCAGCGGGAACATACAATGAGCAGTTCTTC
TRBV3-1/TRBV3-2,15,-,TRBJ1-2,-,CASSQDRRDFYGYTF,TGTGCCAGCAGCCAAGATCGGCGGGATTTTTATGGCTACACCTTC
TRBV12-3/TRBV12-4,12,-,TRBJ2-5,-,CASSITGDAQYF,TGTGCCAGCAGTATCACGGGAGACGCCCAGTACTTC
TRBV6-5,15,-,TRBJ2-2,TRBD1,CASRTGQGAAGELFF,TGTGCCAGCAGGACGGGACAGGGGGCAGCCGGGGAGCTGTTTTTT
TRBV11-3,17,-,TRBJ2-1,TRBD2,CASSTRLAGFPNNEQFF,TGTGCCAGCAGCACTCGACTAGCGGGTTTTCCTAACAATGAGCAGTTCTTC
TRBV6-5,15,-,TRBJ2-2,-,CASSPYLGGTGELFF,TGTGCCAGCAGTCCCTATCTAGGAGGCACCGGGGAGCTGTTTTTT
TRBV5-1,18,-,TRBJ1-3,TRBD1,CASSPRQGGASSGNTIYF,TGCGCCAGCAGCCCCAGACAGGGGGGAGCCTCCTCTGGAAACACCATATATTTT
TRBV6-5,14,-,TRBJ2-7,TRBD1,CASLQDRGFYEQYF,TGTGCCAGCCTTCAGGACAGGGGATTTTACGAGCAGTACTTC
TRBV10-3,18,-,TRBJ2-1,-,CAIKGDGGGASNYNEQFF,TGTGCCATCAAGGGGGACGGCGGGGGCGCGAGCAACTACAATGAGCAGTTCTTC
TRBV5-4,14,-,TRBJ2-7,-,CASSYGLLSYEQYF,TGTGCCAGCAGCTACGGACTACTCTCCTACGAGCAGTACTTC
TRBV7-9,15,-,TRBJ1-1,-,CASSTFDTWPFGAFF,TGTGCCAGCAGCACGTTCGACACCTGGCCGTTCGGAGCTTTCTTT
TRBV5-5,15,-,TRBJ2-2,-,CASSLGSENTGELFF,TGTGCCAGCAGCTTAGGGAGCGAGAACACCGGGGAGCTGTTTTTT
TRBV3-1/TRBV3-2,13,-,TRBJ2-5,-,CASSLFGGETQYF,TGTGCCAGCAGCCTTTTTGGGGGGGAGACCCAGTACTTC
TRBV10-3,14,-,TRBJ2-7,-,CAIRPGQGLGEQYF,TGTGCCATCAGGCCCGGCCAGGGCCTGGGGGAGCAGTACTTC
TRBV30,13,-,TRBJ2-3,-,CAWSSLWGGQQYF,TGTGCCTGGAGTTCACTATGGGGGGGCCAGCAGTATTTT
TRBV5-1,14,few,TRBJ1-6,TRBD1,CASSFTGDNSPLHF,TGCGCCAGCAGCTTTACAGGGGATAATTCACCCCTCCACTTT
TRBV6-5,14,-,TRBJ2-5,TRBD1,CASQRGTGSETQYF,TGTGCCAGCCAGCGTGGGACAGGGTCGGAGACCCAGTACTTC
TRBV7-8,16,few,TRBJ1-5,TRBD1,CASSSAGTGNNQPQHF,TGTGCCAGCAGCTCCGCCGGGACAGGGAACAATCAGCCCCAGCATTTT
TRBV11-2,14,once,TRBJ1-1,-,CASSLEGGNTEAFF,TGTGCCAGCAGCTTAGAAGGGGGGAACACTGAAGCTTTCTTT
TRBV11-3,16,-,TRBJ2-1,-,CASSSQGGVSYNEQFF,TGTGCCAGCAGCTCCCAAGGTGGAGTCTCCTACAATGAGCAGTTCTTC
TRBV5-1,15,few,TRBJ1-6,TRBD1,CASSLRTGWESPLHF,TGCGCCAGCAGCTTAAGGACAGGGTGGGAATCACCCCTCCACTTT
TRBV7-9,16,-,TRBJ2-5,TRBD2,CASSPPAGGGQETQYF,TGTGCCAGCAGCCCCCCAGCGGGAGGCGGGCAAGAGACCCAGTACTTC
TRBV6-2/TRBV6-3,16,-,TRBJ1-2,-,CASSPYPAGTNYGYTF,TGTGCCAGCAGTCCCTACCCGGCGGGGACGAACTATGGCTACACCTTC
TRBV29-1,14,few,TRBJ2-7,TRBD1,CSARWDSDFGEQYF,TGCAGCGCGAGGTGGGACAGTGACTTTGGGGAGCAGTACTTC
TRBV19,17,-,TRBJ2-1,TRBD2,CASSTRTSGGAYNEQFF,TGTGCCAGTAGCACACGGACTAGCGGGGGGGCGTACAATGAGCAGTTCTTC
TRBV4-1,18,-,TRBJ2-2,TRBD2,CASSQDLPQAGGTGELFF,TGCGCCAGCAGCCAAGATCTTCCCCAAGCGGGAGGCACCGGGGAGCTGTTTTTT
TRBV5-4,18,-,TRBJ1-1,TRBD1,CASSLDPGQGTANTEAFF,TGTGCCAGCAGCTTGGATCCGGGACAGGGGACCGCGAACACTGAAGCTTTCTTT
TRBV5-4,12,-,TRBJ1-2,-,CASSRTADGYTF,TGTGCCAGCAGCAGGACAGCAGATGGCTACACCTTC
TRBV9,15,once,TRBJ2-5,TRBD1,CASSLRDRAQETQYF,TGTGCCAGCAGCCTTCGAGACAGGGCTCAAGAGACCCAGTACTTC
TRBV18,17,-,TRBJ2-6,-,CASSPNTGSSGANVLTF,TGTGCCAGCTCACCAAATACAGGGAGCTCTGGGGCCAACGTCCTGACTTTC
TRBV7-3,12,-,TRBJ2-6,-,CASGAGANVLTF,TGTGCTTCTGGGGCGGGGGCCAACGTCCTGACTTTC
TRBV18,14,-,TRBJ2-4,-,CASSRQGAKNIQYF,TGTGCCAGCTCTCGCCAGGGAGCCAAAAACATTCAGTACTTC
TRBV10-3,15,-,TRBJ2-7,TRBD1,CAISVGTGGIYEQYF,TGTGCCATCAGTGTGGGGACAGGGGGTATCTACGAGCAGTACTTC
TRBV7-3,17,-,TRBJ2-4,TRBD2,CASSGGLAGPVKNIQYF,TGTGCCAGCAGCGGGGGACTAGCGGGGCCCGTAAAAAACATTCAGTACTTC
TRBV19,16,-,TRBJ1-5,TRBD1,CASSIQGAGGNQPQHF,TGTGCCAGTAGTATACAGGGGGCAGGAGGAAATCAGCCCCAGCATTTT
TRBV6-6,14,-,TRBJ2-7,-,CASNLQGRSYEQYF,TGTGCCAGCAACCTACAGGGGAGGAGCTACGAGCAGTACTTC
TRBV7-3,15,once,TRBJ2-1,-,CASSARQLKWNEQFF,TGTGCCAGCAGCGCCCGACAGCTTAAGTGGAATGAGCAGTTCTTC
TRBV27,19,-,TRBJ2-6,TRBD1,CASTIKAGTGGSGANVLTF,TGTGCCAGCACCATAAAGGCCGGGACAGGGGGCTCTGGGGCCAACGTCCTGACTTTC
TRBV7-9,14,once,TRBJ1-2,TRBD1,CASSSPGGPYGYTF,TGTGCCAGCAGCTCGCCAGGGGGACCCTATGGCTACACCTTC
TRBV6-5,16,-,TRBJ1-6,TRBD1,CASSYPSGTGMAPLHF,TGTGCCAGCAGTTACCCATCCGGGACAGGGATGGCCCCCCTCCACTTT
TRBV4-1,16,-,TRBJ2-1,-,CASSQDWAFSYNEQFF,TGCGCCAGCAGCCAAGATTGGGCGTTCTCCTACAATGAGCAGTTCTTC
TRBV5-4,16,-,TRBJ2-3,TRBD2,CASSLLAGGYTDTQYF,TGTGCCAGCAGCTTGCTAGCGGGGGGATACACAGATACGCAGTATTTT
TRBV3-1/TRBV3-2,13,-,TRBJ2-1,-,CASSQAGEDEQFF,TGTGCCAGCAGCCAAGCCGGGGAGGATGAGCAGTTCTTC
TRBV4-2,18,-,TRBJ2-5,TRBD2,CASSQMWASGGNQETQYF,TGTGCCAGCAGCCAAATGTGGGCTAGCGGGGGGAATCAAGAGACCCAGTACTTC
TRBV19,17,once,TRBJ2-1,TRBD2,CASSMGLAGNRGNEQFF,TGTGCCAGTAGTATGGGGCTAGCGGGTAATCGGGGCAATGAGCAGTTCTTC
TRBV5-1,14,-,TRBJ2-3,-,CASRRVRDSDTQYF,TGCGCCAGCAGAAGAGTCAGGGATTCCGATACGCAGTATTTT
TRBV10-2,12,-,TRBJ1-2,-,CASIREDYGYTF,TGCGCCAGCATCCGAGAAGACTATGGCTACACCTTC
TRBV5-1,14,once,TRBJ2-1,-,CASSLSRQGFEQFF,TGCGCCAGCAGCTTGTCGCGTCAGGGGTTTGAGCAGTTCTTC
TRBV5-4,17,once,TRBJ1-2,-,CASSSPMTDPNHYGYTF,TGTGCCAGCAGCTCACCAATGACAGACCCGAATCACTATGGCTACACCTTC
TRBV28,15,-,TRBJ2-2,TRBD2,CASSPSGRGTGELFF,TGTGCCAGCAGCCCTAGCGGGAGAGGCACCGGGGAGCTGTTTTTT
TRBV6-6,15,-,TRBJ2-2,-,CASIRGARFGGELFF,TGTGCCAGCATCCGGGGGGCCAGGTTCGGCGGGGAGCTGTTTTTT
TRBV7-9,17,-,TRBJ1-4,TRBD1,CASSTIGQVATNEKLFF,TGTGCCAGCAGCACCATAGGACAGGTTGCAACTAATGAAAAACTGTTTTTT
TRBV5-1,14,few,TRBJ1-5,-,CASSLDGVGQPQHF,TGCGCCAGCAGCTTGGACGGGGTTGGACAGCCCCAGCATTTT
TRBV2,14,once,TRBJ2-7,-,CASSEPTLRYEQYF,TGTGCCAGCAGTGAGCCAACTCTACGGTACGAGCAGTACTTC